Each of the 17 T cell receptor beta chains below was sequenced from the same sample in a study of T cells expressing NK-cell markers. TCRdb reworked the 5' RACE reads into one entry per CDR3 protein, no DNA. The sample has 300,000 to 450,000 distinct CDR3 sequences. The material sequenced was blood T cells: a sorted CD56 or NKG2C T cell subset, CD4+ or CD8+ T cells, or bulk PBMC T cells (not recorded which). These receptor sequences come from a man between 18 and 69 years old in good health.

The chain uses TRBV4-1 and TRBJ2-5; TCRdb returns TRBD1, unconfirmable since there is no DNA. Germline CDR1 and CDR2: MGHRA and YSYEKL. The CDR3 has 18 residues. This CDR3 is CASSQDLRPHPGQETQYF.

This chain links TRBV4-2 with TRBJ1-5; no DNA is available, so the TRBD1 call from TCRdb remains unchecked. This CDR3 is 17 amino acids long. CDR1 is LGHNA, CDR2 YNFKEQ, per germline. This CDR3 reads CASSQEGATGANQPQHF.

This chain connects TRBV5-1 to TRBJ2-5; without DNA, the TCRdb call of TRBD2 cannot be checked. The CDR3 covers 17 residues. Germline loops: CDR1 SGHRS, CDR2 YFSETQ. The CDR3 reads CASSLRERGASVETQYF.

The CDR3 protein is CASSEYLIERGGTDTQYF. The chain carries TRBV2 and TRBJ2-3; the TCRdb call, TRBD2, lacks DNA for checking. The germline gives CDR1 SNHLY, CDR2 FYNNEI. The CDR3 is made up of 18 amino acids.

This sequence joins TRBV11-1 and TRBJ2-7; TCRdb selects TRBD1, and the lack of DNA leaves this call unchecked. The CDR3 contains 16 residues. Germline CDR1 reads SGHAT; CDR2 reads FQDESV (reference sequence). CDR3 amino acids: CASSKPGQGAHYEQYF.

The chain joins TRBV11-1 to TRBJ2-3; no DNA is available, so the TRBD2 call from TCRdb remains unchecked. The CDR3 sequence is 18 residues long. CDR1 and CDR2 from the germline V gene are SGHAT and FQDESV (reference sequence). The CDR3 sequence: CASSAPGLAGGRTDTQYF.

The chain is built from TRBV2 and TRBJ2-7; TCRdb calls TRBD1, which cannot be checked without DNA. This CDR3 has 14 residues. Germline lookup yields CDR1 SNHLY and CDR2 FYNNEI. This CDR3 reads CASSELQGTYEQYF.

CDR3 residues: CASTTGLDHNEQFF. This rearrangement joins TRBV21-1 to TRBJ2-1; TCRdb calls TRBD2, which cannot be checked without DNA. TRBV21-1 is listed as a pseudogene. The CDR3 totals 14 residues.

The V call is TRBV27, the J call TRBJ1-2; TCRdb reports TRBD1, a call that lacks DNA to check it against. CDR3 length: 16 amino acids. Germline V gives CDR1 MNHEY, CDR2 SMNVEV (reference sequence). CDR3 protein: CASSLGLGQGNYGYTF.

This chain connects TRBV6-1 to TRBJ1-6; there is no DNA to check the TCRdb D call of TRBD1. From germline, CDR1 is MNHNS and CDR2 SASEGT. The CDR3 has 16 amino acids. This CDR3 reads CASSPGRVWDNSPLHF.

CDR3 sequence reads: CASSRRDSNEKLFF. The chain employs TRBV5-4 and TRBJ1-4; no DNA is available, so the TRBD1 call from TCRdb remains unchecked. CDR1 is SGHNT, CDR2 YYREEE, per germline (reference sequence). The CDR3 totals 14 residues.

The V call is TRBV20-1, the J call TRBJ2-1; TCRdb lists TRBD2, though no DNA is available to test this call. The CDR3 totals 14 residues. Germline lookup yields CDR1 DFQATT and CDR2 SNEGSKA (reference sequence). The chain's CDR3 is CSVLGPARNNEQFF.

V gene TRBV19 combines with J gene TRBJ1-5; the D gene TCRdb calls, TRBD1, cannot be checked with no DNA. Germline CDR1 LNHDA, CDR2 SQIVND (reference sequence). The CDR3 is made up of 17 amino acids. CDR3: CASSSKPLGHHNQPQHF.

The rearrangement joins TRBV18 to TRBJ2-1; the D gene TCRdb calls, TRBD2, cannot be checked with no DNA. The CDR3 consists of 16 residues. In germline, CDR1 is KGHSH, CDR2 LQKENI. The CDR3 sequence is CASSAQLAGNYNEQFF.

This chain links TRBV5-1 with TRBJ2-7; TCRdb's D call, TRBD2, is unchecked because there is no DNA. In germline, CDR1 is SGHRS, CDR2 YFSETQ. The CDR3 has 19 residues. The CDR3 spells CASSRKGLAGGPTQFEQYF.

The chain recombines TRBV18 with TRBJ2-3; TCRdb indicates TRBD2, and absent DNA this call remains unverified. The CDR3 extends over 17 amino acids. CDR1 and CDR2 from the germline V gene are KGHSH and LQKENI. CDR3 region: CASSPFLRGGSTDTQYF.

The chain's CDR3 is CASSRRDRESGELFF. The gene calls are TRBV3-1 and TRBJ2-2; absent DNA, TCRdb's TRBD1 call cannot be checked. Germline CDR1 LGHDT, CDR2 YNNKEL (reference sequence). The CDR3 runs to 15 residues.